Here is one T cell receptor (beta chain) with its context. The antigen is unknown. Every donor was a healthy person donating bone marrow. The sample comes from a study of cytomegalovirus exposure and HLA in healthy donors. Regarding the study as a whole: V- and J-gene trimming in TCR beta was tied to a missense DCLRE1C variant by an analysis performed later. TCR beta sequences numbering 16,951 were associated with HLA alleles at 0.05 false discovery rate in a later analysis. Later findings reportedly placed an Asian-associated ancestry cluster below the approximately 670-donor mean for N-insertions.

Losses at the gene ends were 3 bases for V and 0 bases for J; bases not matched to a gene: 2. Germline V gene data show CDR1 as MGHRA and CDR2 as YSYEKL. This CDR3 is built from 15 residues. The primer mix had 60 Vbeta and 13 Jbeta primers. The data were produced by immunoSEQ multiplex PCR, yet TCRdb's version contains in-frame clones alone and is incomplete. The clone table shows 30,000 to 50,000 clones, with the ten largest holding 3% to 4%. The rearrangement links TRBV4-1 to TRBJ2-3; TRBD2 aligns across 8 bases. The sample comprised PBMCs. The source of this sequence is a woman younger than 45 in good health and CMV-seropositive. CDR3 nucleotides: TGCGCCAGCAGCCACGCTAGCGGGAGCACAGATACGCAGTATTTT. Translating it yields CASSHASGSTDTQYF.